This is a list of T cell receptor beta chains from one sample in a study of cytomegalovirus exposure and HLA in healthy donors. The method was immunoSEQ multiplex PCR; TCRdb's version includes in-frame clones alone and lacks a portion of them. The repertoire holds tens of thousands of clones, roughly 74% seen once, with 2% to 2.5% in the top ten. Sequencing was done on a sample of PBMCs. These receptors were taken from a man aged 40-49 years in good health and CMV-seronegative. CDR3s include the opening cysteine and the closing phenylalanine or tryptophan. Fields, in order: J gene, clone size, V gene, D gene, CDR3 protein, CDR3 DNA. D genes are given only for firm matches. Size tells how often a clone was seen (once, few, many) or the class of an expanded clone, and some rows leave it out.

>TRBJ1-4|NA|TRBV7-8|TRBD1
CASSLGQLNEKLFF
TGTGCCAGCAGCTTGGGACAGCTTAATGAAAAACTGTTTTTT
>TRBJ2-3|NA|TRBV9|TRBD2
CASSASGGVTDTQYF
TGTGCCAGCAGTGCCAGCGGGGGGGTGACAGATACGCAGTATTTT
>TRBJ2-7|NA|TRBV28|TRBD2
CASSTSGILSYEQYF
TGTGCCAGCAGTACTAGCGGCATCCTCTCCTACGAGCAGTACTTC
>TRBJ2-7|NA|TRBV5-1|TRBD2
CASSLEAGGYEQYF
TGCGCCAGCAGCTTGGAGGCGGGAGGTTACGAGCAGTACTTC
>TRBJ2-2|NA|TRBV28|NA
CASSWGRTTGELFF
TGTGCCAGCAGTTGGGGGAGGACCACCGGGGAGCTGTTTTTT
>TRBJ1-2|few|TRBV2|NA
CASRRGGYGYTF
TGTGCCAGCAGGCGGGGGGGATATGGCTACACCTTC
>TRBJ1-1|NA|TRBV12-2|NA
CASRLDRGKRRTEAFF
TGTGCAAGTCGCTTAGACAGGGGAAAACGTCGGACTGAAGCTTTCTTT
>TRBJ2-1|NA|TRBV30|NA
CAWSVGTLAYNEQFF
TGTGCCTGGAGTGTAGGGACTCTAGCCTACAATGAGCAGTTCTTC
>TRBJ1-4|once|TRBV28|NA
CASLRQNEKLFF
TGTGCCAGCTTGAGACAGAATGAAAAACTGTTTTTT
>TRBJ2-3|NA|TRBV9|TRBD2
CASSDGTSGGAVDTQYF
TGTGCCAGCAGCGACGGGACTAGCGGGGGGGCCGTTGATACGCAGTATTTT
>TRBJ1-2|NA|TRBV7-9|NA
CASSRPDSTNYGYTF
TGTGCCAGCAGCCGCCCGGACAGTACTAACTATGGCTACACCTTC
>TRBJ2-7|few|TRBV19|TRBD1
CASNPGQGTYEQYF
TGTGCCAGTAATCCGGGACAGGGGACCTACGAGCAGTACTTC
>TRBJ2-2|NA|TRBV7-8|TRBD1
CASSGGQGGMGITGELFF
TGTGCCAGCAGCGGGGGACAGGGAGGAATGGGTATCACCGGGGAGCTGTTTTTT
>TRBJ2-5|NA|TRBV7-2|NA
CASSRTHRETQYF
TGTGCCAGCAGCCGGACACATAGGGAGACCCAGTACTTC
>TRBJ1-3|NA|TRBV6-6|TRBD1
CASSSGTGRTGNTIYF
TGTGCCAGCAGTTCGGGGACAGGCCGCACGGGGAACACCATATATTTT
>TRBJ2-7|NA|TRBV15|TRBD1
CATSRNHRDRVYEQYF
TGTGCCACCAGCAGAAATCACCGGGACAGGGTTTACGAGCAGTACTTC
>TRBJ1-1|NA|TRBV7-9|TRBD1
CASSPISLTGGMNTEAFF
TGTGCCAGCAGCCCCATCAGCCTCACAGGGGGCATGAACACTGAAGCTTTCTTT
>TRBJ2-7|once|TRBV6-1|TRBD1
CASSDRVKGYEQYF
TGTGCCAGCAGCGACAGGGTTAAAGGCTACGAGCAGTACTTC
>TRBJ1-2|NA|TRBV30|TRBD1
CAHNRGPMDYGYTF
TGTGCCCATAACAGGGGGCCTATGGACTATGGCTACACCTTC
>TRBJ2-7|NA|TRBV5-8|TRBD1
CASSLVHRGNEQYF
TGTGCCAGCAGCTTGGTGCACAGGGGCAACGAGCAGTACTTC
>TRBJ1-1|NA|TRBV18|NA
CASSPTGQFLNTEAFF
TGTGCCAGCTCACCCACAGGACAGTTTCTGAACACTGAAGCTTTCTTT
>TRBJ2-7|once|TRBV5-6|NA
CASSLTGGWDNEQYF
TGTGCCAGCAGCTTGACGGGCGGATGGGACAACGAGCAGTACTTC
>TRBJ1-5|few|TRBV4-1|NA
CASSQGGFSNQPQHF
TGCGCCAGCAGCCAAGGAGGGTTTAGCAATCAGCCCCAGCATTTT
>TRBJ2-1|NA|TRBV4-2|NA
CASSQVLSPEQFF
TGTGCCAGCAGCCAAGTACTTTCTCCTGAGCAGTTCTTC
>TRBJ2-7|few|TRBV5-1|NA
CASSQEGTPGYEQYF
TGCGCCAGCAGTCAGGAGGGGACGCCTGGCTACGAGCAGTACTTC
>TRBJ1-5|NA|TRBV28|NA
CASSSGSGQPQHF
TGTGCCAGCAGTTCAGGGTCGGGTCAGCCCCAGCATTTT
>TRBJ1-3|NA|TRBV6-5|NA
CASSYSEGSGNTIYF
TGTGCCAGCAGTTACTCGGAGGGATCAGGAAACACCATATATTTT
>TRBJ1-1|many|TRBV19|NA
CASSIDIRYTEAFF
TGTGCCAGTAGTATAGATATCAGATACACTGAAGCTTTCTTT
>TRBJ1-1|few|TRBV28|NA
CASSLIQNTEAFF
TGTGCCAGCAGTTTAATCCAGAACACTGAAGCTTTCTTT
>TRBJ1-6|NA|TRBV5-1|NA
CASSLEGSLAYNSPLHF
TGCGCCAGCAGCTTGGAAGGGAGTTTGGCCTATAATTCACCCCTCCACTTT
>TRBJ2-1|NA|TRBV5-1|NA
CASELTGTPYNEQFF
TGCGCCAGCGAACTCACCGGGACACCATACAATGAGCAGTTCTTC
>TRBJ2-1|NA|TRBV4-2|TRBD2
CASSPIRGGYNEQFF
TGTGCCAGCAGCCCCATCCGGGGGGGATACAATGAGCAGTTCTTC
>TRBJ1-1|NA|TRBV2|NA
CASREVGVKAFF
TGTGCCAGCAGGGAGGTAGGAGTCAAAGCTTTCTTT
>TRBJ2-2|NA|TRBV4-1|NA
CASSPGEQSTGELFF
TGCGCCAGCAGCCCGGGGGAGCAGTCAACCGGGGAGCTGTTTTTT
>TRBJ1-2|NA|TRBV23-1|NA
CASHRAQDNHLYGYTF
TGCGCCAGCCACAGGGCGCAGGACAACCATCTGTATGGCTACACCTTC
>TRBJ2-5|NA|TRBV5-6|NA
CASSFLYRGSGETQYF
TGTGCCAGCAGCTTCCTGTACAGAGGGTCGGGGGAGACCCAGTACTTC
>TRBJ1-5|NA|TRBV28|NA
CASSLSQGSQHF
TGTGCCAGCAGTTTATCCCAGGGTAGCCAGCATTTT
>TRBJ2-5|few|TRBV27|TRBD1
CASRTGGAPRETQYF
TGTGCCTCCCGGACAGGGGGCGCCCCCAGGGAGACCCAGTACTTC
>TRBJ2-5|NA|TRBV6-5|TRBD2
CASSYGGEETQYF
TGTGCCAGCAGTTATGGGGGGGAAGAGACCCAGTACTTC
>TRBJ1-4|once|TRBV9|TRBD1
CASSIRDRGGEKLFF
TGTGCCAGCAGCATCCGGGACAGGGGAGGCGAAAAACTGTTTTTT
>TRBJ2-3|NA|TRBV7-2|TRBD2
CASSRRLAGDLDTQYF
TGTGCCAGCAGCCGAAGACTAGCGGGGGATCTAGATACGCAGTATTTT